This TCR beta chain was sequenced in a study of blood T cell repertoires in COVID-19. Overall study: PBMCs, B-cell-depleted T cells, or T cells provided the cDNA or gDNA that made up the material.

Trimming took 5 bases from V and 3 from J; bases not matched to a gene: 8. Germline assignment: CDR1 LNHDA and CDR2 SQIVND (reference sequence). This CDR3 is 16 amino acids long. In the original workflow: It was from reference gene primer amplification that nucleated cell counts were estimated. Using immunoSEQ multiplex PCR, the repertoire was profiled, and TCRdb retains in-frame clones only, with some absent. V, J and clone size are taken as reported in that table, and D and trimming were inferred from the DNA itself. The table records 100,000 or so clones, about 85% of them present only once. This chain links TRBV19 with TRBJ2-3; 10 bases map to TRBD1. The sample comprised peripheral blood. The TCR comes from a woman in her 70s with active or convalescent COVID-19. CDR3 loop: CASSPTTGGGTDTQYF. DNA for the CDR3: TGTGCCAGTAGTCCCACGACAGGGGGCGGAACAGATACGCAGTATTTT.